Presented here are 15 T cell receptor beta chains from one specimen sequenced in a study of blood T cell repertoires in COVID-19. Method: immunoSEQ multiplex PCR; TCRdb's copy keeps in-frame clones and lacks some. This sample has 85,000 to 100,000 clones; roughly 84% occur once, and the top ten carry 17%. The source material was peripheral blood. All receptors come from a woman aged 55-69 years with acute or convalescent COVID-19.

As for this clone: Relative to the germline gene, one junction end is altered; a read error may explain this. V is TRBV23-1 and J is TRBJ1-5; 10 bases align to TRBD1. TRBV23-1 falls under the ORF class, with uncertain function. The CDR3 has 18 residues. The CDR3 DNA is TGCGCCAGCAATCAAATCCGGACAGGGGGAAATAGCAATCAGCCCCAGCATTTT. Amino acids: CASNQIRTGGNSNQPQHF.

This rearrangement joins TRBV11-3 to TRBJ2-7; the D gene is possibly TRBD1 (6 bases). V was trimmed by 4 bases and J by 0 bases, leaving 16 bases between them. Germline CDR1 SGHNT, CDR2 YENEEA. The CDR3 is 16 residues long. The CDR3 sequence: CASSSPLKQGSYEQYF. CDR3 DNA sequence: TGTGCCAGCAGCTCACCACTGAAACAGGGCTCCTACGAGCAGTACTTC.

The chain combines TRBV29-1 with TRBJ1-1; 11 nucleotides match TRBD1. The J segment lost 2 bases and the V segment lost 7 bases, leaving 9 bases of the junction unmatched. CDR1 SQVTM and CDR2 ANQGSEA come from the germline V gene. The CDR3 runs to 15 residues. The CDR3 sequence is CSDARTGGRNTEAFF. The CDR3 nucleotides are TGCAGCGACGCCCGGACAGGGGGCCGTAACACTGAAGCTTTCTTT.

In its sample, this clone was seen a few times. This sequence joins TRBV7-9 and TRBJ2-2; 8 bases map to TRBD1. The V gene's germline CDR1 is SEHNR and CDR2 FQNEAQ (reference sequence). This CDR3 region has 16 residues. V lost 5 bases, J lost 7 bases, and 12 bases stayed unmatched. DNA for the CDR3: TGTGCCAGCAGCCGACCGGGACAGGATACGGACGGGGAGCTGTTTTTT. It yields the protein CASSRPGQDTDGELFF.

The V call is TRBV4-3, the J call TRBJ1-2, with TRBD1 matching 7 bases. V dropped 1 base and J dropped 2; count of bases not matched to a gene: 4. There are 15 residues in the CDR3. Per germline, CDR1 LGHNA and CDR2 YSLEER. CDR3 amino acids: CASSQALTGNYGYTF. The CDR3 nucleotides are TGCGCCAGCAGCCAAGCCCTGACAGGGAACTATGGCTACACCTTC.

This clone was found a few times. This chain uses TRBV2 with TRBJ2-5, with 9 positions matching TRBD2. Germline CDR1 reads SNHLY; CDR2 reads FYNNEI. The V and J ends lost 0 bases and 5 bases, in that order; junction bases with no gene match: 16. CDR3 length: 19 amino acids. CDR3 sequence: CASSEALLASGTVWETQYF. DNA of the CDR3: TGTGCCAGCAGTGAAGCGCTTTTGGCTAGCGGGACCGTGTGGGAGACCCAGTACTTC.

The V and J genes are TRBV6-5 and TRBJ1-1; tentatively, D is TRBD1 (6 bases). The CDR3 sequence is 15 residues long. The V end lost 4 bases, the J end lost 11 bases, and 23 bases lay between the germline ends. Germline CDR1 MNHEY, CDR2 SVGAGI. CDR3 in amino acids: CASSLGGGHHSWAFF. As DNA, the CDR3 is TGTGCCAGCAGTTTAGGGGGGGGCCACCACTCGTGGGCTTTCTTT.

The V gene is TRBV7-6, the J gene TRBJ2-1; TRBD1 aligns across 9 bases. Looked up from germline, CDR1 is SGHVS and CDR2 is FNYEAQ. CDR3 size: 15 residues. V lost 2 bases to trimming and J lost 9 bases; unmatched junction nucleotides: 8. The CDR3, as DNA: TGTGCCAGCAGCTTACGGGGACAGGGTAATGGTGAGCAGTTCTTC. It yields the protein CASSLRGQGNGEQFF.

Of note for this clone: Other DNA sequences of this sample code for an identical CDR3. The chain joins TRBV5-1 to TRBJ2-3; no firm D call. From germline, CDR1 is SGHRS and CDR2 YFSETQ. V lost 0 bases to trimming and J lost 0 bases, with 5 bases between them. The CDR3 runs 14 residues. The CDR3 loop reads CASSLARSTDTQYF. CDR3 in DNA: TGCGCCAGCAGCTTGGCCAGGAGCACAGATACGCAGTATTTT.

This clone was seen just once. The chain recombines TRBV2 with TRBJ2-5; D is perhaps TRBD2 (6 bases). The germline gives CDR1 SNHLY, CDR2 FYNNEI. CDR3 length equals 16 residues. The V end lost 7 bases, the J end lost 9 bases, and 27 bases lay between the germline ends. The CDR3 loop reads CASTTGLAGTLGPQYF. The CDR3 bases are TGTGCCAGCACGACTGGTCTGGCGGGGACGCTGGGTCCCCAGTACTTC.

The chain carries TRBV19 and TRBJ1-5; D is perhaps TRBD1 (6 bases). The germline gives CDR1 LNHDA, CDR2 SQIVND (reference sequence). The CDR3 is 14 residues long. The V end lost 7 bases, the J end lost 6 bases, and 16 bases lay between the germline ends. The CDR3 here is CASNSRGSGQPQHF. The CDR3, as DNA: TGTGCCAGTAACTCCAGGGGTTCGGGTCAGCCCCAGCATTTT.

The chain has TRBV15 and TRBJ1-2, with TRBD1 as a possible D gene (6 bases). CDR1 and CDR2 (germline): LNHNV, YYDKDF (reference sequence). CDR3 length: 15 residues. Between the trimmed V and J ends, which lost 0 bases and 6 bases, there was a span of 14 bases. Written as DNA, the CDR3 is TGTGCCACCAGCAGAGATGCCGGGACAAGAAATGGCTACACCTTC. It is translated as CATSRDAGTRNGYTF. Full variable domain (remainder filled in from reference TRBV15 and TRBJ1-2): DAMVIQNPRYQVTQFGKPVTLSCSQTLNHNVMYWYQQKSSQAPKLLFHYYDKDFNNEADTPDNFQSRRPNTSFCFLDIRSPGLGDTAMYLCATSRDAGTRNGYTFGSGTRLTVV.

This clone was detected once. J is TRBJ1-6 and V is TRBV3-1 (or the pseudogene TRBV3-2); 9 bases map to TRBD1. CDR3 length equals 15 residues. The germline V gene encodes CDR1 LGHDT and CDR2 YNNKEL (reference sequence). Trimming at V came to 6 bases and at J to 6 bases, leaving 6 bases not matched to a gene. This chain's CDR3 is CASSPTGGGNSPLHF. CDR3 coding DNA: TGTGCCAGCAGTCCCACAGGGGGCGGTAATTCACCCCTCCACTTT.

The chain uses TRBV2 and TRBJ2-3; 7 positions match TRBD1. The CDR3 sequence is 13 residues long. Germline V gives CDR1 SNHLY, CDR2 FYNNEI. The V segment lost 3 bases and the J segment 6 bases; nucleotides outside the gene matches: 3. The DNA for the CDR3 is TGTGCCAGCAGTGACAGGGGGTCTGATACGCAGTATTTT. Translating gives CASSDRGSDTQYF.

There are a few counts of this clone. The chain is built from TRBV15 and TRBJ1-4, with TRBD1 matching over 8 bases. Germline V CDR1 and CDR2: LNHNV, YYDKDF (reference sequence). Trimming cost V 4 bases and J 7 bases; bases outside gene matches: 8. The CDR3 is 15 amino acids. The CDR3 sequence is CATSTRTGLPEKLFF. The CDR3 DNA is TGTGCCACCAGCACGAGGACAGGGTTGCCTGAAAAACTGTTTTTT.